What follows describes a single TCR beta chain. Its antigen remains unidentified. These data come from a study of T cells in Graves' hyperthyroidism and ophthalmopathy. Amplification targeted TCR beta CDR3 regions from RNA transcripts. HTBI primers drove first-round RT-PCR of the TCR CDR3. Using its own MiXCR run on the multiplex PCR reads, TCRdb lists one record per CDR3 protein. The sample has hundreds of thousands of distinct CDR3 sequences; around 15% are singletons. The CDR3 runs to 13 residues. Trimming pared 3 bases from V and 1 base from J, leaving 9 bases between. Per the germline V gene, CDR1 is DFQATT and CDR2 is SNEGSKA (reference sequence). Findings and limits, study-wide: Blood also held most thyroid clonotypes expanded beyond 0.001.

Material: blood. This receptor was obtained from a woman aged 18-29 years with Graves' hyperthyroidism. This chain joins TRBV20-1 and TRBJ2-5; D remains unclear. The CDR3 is CSASLGSQETQYF. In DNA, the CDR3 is TGCAGTGCTAGCTTGGGGTCCCAAGAGACCCAGTACTTC.